The 27 T cell receptor beta chains listed next were all sequenced from one sample in a study of T cells after yellow fever vaccination. TCRdb ran MiXCR on the 5' RACE reads and lists one entry per CDR3 protein. In the table there are about 300,000 distinct CDR3 sequences, 6.8% of which are singletons. Sample: PBMCs, taken approximately 40 days after the first yellow fever vaccination. The receptors derive from a man aged 18-30 years who received the YFV17D yellow fever vaccine.

This clonotype occurred many times. CDR3 sequence: CASSFKGGNIQYF. The DNA for the CDR3 is TGTGCCAGCAGCTTTAAGGGGGGAAACATTCAGTACTTC. The genes are TRBV5-6 and TRBJ2-4; D may be TRBD1 or TRBD2 (6 bases each). This CDR3 is built from 13 residues. V was shortened by 2 bases and J by 6 bases, with 9 bases between the two germline ends. The germline V gene has CDR1 SGHDT and CDR2 YYEEEE. The whole variable domain, remainder taken from reference TRBV5-6 and TRBJ2-4, is DAGVTQSPTHLIKTRGQQVTLRCSPKSGHDTVSWYQQALGQGPQFIFQYYEEEERQRGNFPDRFSGHQFPNYSSELNVNALLLGDSALYLCASSFKGGNIQYFGAGTRLSVL.

This clonotype was recorded many times. The V call is TRBV7-2, the J call TRBJ2-6; the D gene is possibly TRBD2 (5 bases). V gave up 4 bases and J gave up 1 base, with 8 bases separating them. The germline V gene has CDR1 SGHTA and CDR2 FQGNSA. The CDR3 covers 15 residues. The CDR3 loop reads CASSSGVSGANVLTF. The DNA for the CDR3 is TGTGCCAGCAGCTCCGGGGTGTCTGGGGCCAACGTCCTGACTTTC.

On this clonotype itself: A much bigger clone sits one base away, suggesting this may be a read error. The J gene is TRBJ2-1, the V gene TRBV20-1; D perhaps matches TRBD1 (6 bases). The germline V gene has CDR1 DFQATT and CDR2 SNEGSKA (reference sequence). This CDR3 region has 14 residues. Trimming left V 2 bases short and J 0 bases short, with 8 bases between. The CDR3 nucleotides read TGCAGTGCTAGACAGGGGAGCTCCTACAATGAGCAGTTCTTC. It encodes CSARQGSSYNEQFF.

This chain links TRBV12-3 or TRBV12-4 with TRBJ1-2; D remains ambiguous. The V end lost 0 bases, the J end lost 1 base, and 6 bases lay between the germline ends. There are 14 residues in the CDR3. Here the CDR3 reads CASSLAGDNYGYTF. CDR3 bases: TGTGCCAGCAGTTTAGCTGGAGATAACTATGGCTACACCTTC.

With respect to this clonotype: This clone may be a read error of a much larger clone one base away. CDR3 bases: TGTGCCAGCAGTTACCTGGGCGGGGGGGCTCCCCACAATGAGCAGTTCTTC. This sequence encodes CASSYLGGGAPHNEQFF. V is TRBV6-5 and J is TRBJ2-1; TRBD2 agrees at 9 bases. The CDR3 runs to 17 residues. With V trimmed by 2 bases and J by 5 bases, 10 bases remained unmatched. Germline CDR1 reads MNHEY; CDR2 reads SVGAGI.

The chain joins TRBV20-1 to TRBJ2-7; D may be TRBD1 (6 bases). CDR1 and CDR2 (germline): DFQATT, SNEGSKA (reference sequence). The length of the CDR3 is 12 residues. V was cut by 6 bases and J by 4 bases, with 13 bases left in between. Written as DNA, the CDR3 is TGCAGTGCCACGACAGGCTCTTACGAGCAGTACTTC. Translating gives CSATTGSYEQYF.

This clonotype was observed many times. The V gene is TRBV12-3 or TRBV12-4, the J gene TRBJ1-5; D is unresolved. The V gene lost 5 bases and the J gene lost 6 bases, with 14 bases spanning the gap. CDR3 length: 14 amino acids. For the CDR3, the DNA is TGTGCCAGCAGTCCCGGGTGGGCCAGTCAGCCCCAGCATTTT. It specifies CASSPGWASQPQHF.

There are a few counts of this clonotype. V and J are TRBV19 and TRBJ2-6; no firm D call. The ends were cut back, 3 bases at V and 0 bases at J, with 15 bases in the middle. The CDR3 is made up of 18 amino acids. From germline, CDR1 is LNHDA and CDR2 SQIVND (reference sequence). Here the CDR3 reads CASSIWASPFSGANVLTF. The CDR3 DNA reads as TGTGCCAGTAGTATCTGGGCCAGCCCCTTCTCTGGGGCCAACGTCCTGACTTTC.

This clonotype occurred many times. The J gene is TRBJ1-1, the V gene TRBV9, with a weak D call TRBD1 (6 bases). Looked up from germline, CDR1 is SGDLS and CDR2 is YYNGEE. Between the trimmed V and J ends, which lost 4 bases and 5 bases, there was a span of 12 bases. This CDR3 contains 13 residues. The DNA for the CDR3 is TGTGCCAGCAGCAACAGGGTCGGAACTGAAGCTTTCTTT. This encodes CASSNRVGTEAFF.

This clonotype was detected only a few times. The chain joins TRBV5-1 to TRBJ2-2; D ambiguous. V shed 0 bases and J shed 1 base, with 7 bases lying between them. This CDR3 spans 15 amino acids. CDR1 and CDR2 from the germline V gene are SGHRS and YFSETQ. The CDR3 sequence is CASSLEAGNTGELFF. The CDR3 nucleotides are TGCGCCAGCAGCTTGGAGGCTGGGAACACCGGGGAGCTGTTTTTT.

The chain joins TRBV7-8 to TRBJ2-3; possible D gene TRBD1, 6 bases. The CDR3 runs to 17 residues. The germline CDR1 and CDR2 sequences are SGHVS and FQNEAQ. With 5 bases removed from V and 3 bases from J, the gap between germline ends came to 21 bases. CDR3 region: CASSPQRRGTTTDTQYF. For the CDR3, the DNA is TGTGCCAGCAGCCCCCAGCGGCGAGGGACAACGACAGATACGCAGTATTTT.

The gene calls are TRBV7-2 and TRBJ2-5; 7 bases are a match to TRBD1. The CDR3 is 14 amino acids. Losses at the gene ends were 8 bases for V and 5 bases for J; bases not matched to a gene: 11. Per germline, CDR1 SGHTA and CDR2 FQGNSA. Here the CDR3 reads CASGEGQLRETQYF. CDR3 sequence (DNA): TGTGCCAGCGGAGAGGGACAGTTGAGGGAGACCCAGTACTTC.

This sequence joins TRBV5-4 and TRBJ2-3; 7 positions agree with TRBD1. Trimming cost V 2 bases and J 1 base; bases outside gene matches: 4. The germline V gene encodes CDR1 SGHNT and CDR2 YYREEE (reference sequence). This CDR3 is built from 15 residues. The CDR3 spells CASSFRGGRTDTQYF. CDR3 in DNA: TGTGCCAGCAGCTTTAGAGGGGGCCGCACAGATACGCAGTATTTT.

This clonotype was found a few times. The junction does not match germline at one end; this may be a read error. The chain has TRBV23-1 and TRBJ2-4, with a tentative D call TRBD2 (6 bases). TRBV23-1 is an ORF, with its function uncertain. The CDR3 has 8 amino acids. The CDR3 bases are TGCGCCAGCCGGCTGGGAGGCTTC. This encodes CASRLGGF.

This clonotype showed up many times. This chain joins TRBV27 and TRBJ1-6, with D hard to call. V lost 6 bases, J lost 7 bases, and 4 bases lay in between. Germline-derived CDR1 and CDR2 are MNHEY and SMNVEV (reference sequence). CDR3 length: 11 residues. CDR3 residues: CASSSNSPLHF. CDR3 bases: TGTGCCAGCAGCTCGAATTCACCCCTCCACTTT.

V and J are TRBV10-3 and TRBJ2-4; a possible D gene is TRBD1 (5 bases). CDR3 length: 12 residues. Germline CDR1 ENHRY, CDR2 SYGVKD. Trimming shortened V by 5 bases and J by 9 bases, and 11 bases separated the two germline ends. The CDR3 bases are TGTGCCATCAGTACACTTAGGGGCATTCAGTACTTC. It specifies CAISTLRGIQYF.

The chain carries TRBV5-1 and TRBJ2-5; 13 bases match TRBD2. In germline, CDR1 is SGHRS, CDR2 YFSETQ. The V segment lost 1 base and the J segment 2 bases; nucleotides outside the gene matches: 2. The CDR3 runs 16 residues. CDR3 nucleotides: TGCGCCAGCAGCTTGCGACTAGCGGGGGGTCAAGAGACCCAGTACTTC. It specifies CASSLRLAGGQETQYF.

This clonotype has only a few counts. This chain joins TRBV10-3 and TRBJ2-7; 8 nucleotides match TRBD1. Trimming at V came to 0 bases and at J to 3 bases, leaving 4 bases not matched to a gene. Germline V CDR1 and CDR2: ENHRY, SYGVKD. The CDR3 covers 15 residues. Here the CDR3 DNA reads TGTGCCATCAGTGAGTCTCAACAGGGGGTCTACGAGCAGTACTTC. The encoded protein is CAISESQQGVYEQYF.

This clonotype was observed a handful of times. The chain uses TRBV20-1 and TRBJ2-4, with D possibly TRBD1 on 5 matching bases. This CDR3 contains 19 residues. V was clipped by 6 bases and J by 4 bases, with 31 bases between them. Germline V gene sequence: CDR1 DFQATT, CDR2 SNEGSKA (reference sequence). In DNA, the CDR3 is TGCAGTGCGCTCCTTCTGAGAAAAACCGACAGCCGAATTAAAAACATTCAGTACTTC. It specifies CSALLLRKTDSRIKNIQYF.

This clonotype was counted only a few times. The rearrangement joins TRBV6-5 to TRBJ2-5, with TRBD2 identical over 8 bases. CDR3 length: 16 amino acids. Germline CDR1 reads MNHEY; CDR2 reads SVGAGI. Germline trimming cut 4 bases from V and 0 bases from J; bases unmatched to any gene: 7. This CDR3 reads CASSLRGGGYQETQYF. In DNA form, the CDR3 reads TGTGCCAGCAGTTTACGCGGCGGGGGGTACCAAGAGACCCAGTACTTC.

This clonotype was recorded a few times. The chain links TRBV12-3 or TRBV12-4 to TRBJ2-7; TRBD1 agrees at 7 bases. Trimming removed 6 bases from V and 0 bases from J; junction bases left unmatched: 8. The CDR3 contains 15 residues. The CDR3 region is CASRAGQAISYEQYF. CDR3 sequence (DNA): TGTGCCAGCAGGGCAGGACAGGCGATCTCCTACGAGCAGTACTTC.

This clonotype showed up just a few times. The V and J genes are TRBV6-5 and TRBJ1-6; 9 nucleotides align to TRBD1. The CDR3 length is 18 residues. V was clipped by 0 bases and J by 4 bases; unmatched bases: 7. The germline V gene has CDR1 MNHEY and CDR2 SVGAGI. The chain's CDR3 is CASSYSIRDRDYNSPLHF. The CDR3 coding sequence is TGTGCCAGCAGTTACTCGATCAGGGACAGGGATTATAATTCACCCCTCCACTTT.

The rearrangement uses TRBV12-3 or TRBV12-4 and TRBJ2-5; no clear D gene. Trimming stripped 5 bases from V and 7 bases from J, with 11 bases between. This CDR3 comprises 12 residues. CDR3 protein: CASSPKKPTQYF. The CDR3 DNA reads TGTGCCAGCAGTCCTAAGAAGCCGACCCAGTACTTC.

The CDR3 protein is CASRDSGSSYNEQFF. The DNA for the CDR3 is TGTGCCAGCAGGGATAGCGGGAGCTCCTACAATGAGCAGTTCTTC. This chain links TRBV9 with TRBJ2-1, with 9 bases matching TRBD2. Per germline, CDR1 SGDLS and CDR2 YYNGEE. The CDR3 has 15 amino acids. The J segment lost 0 bases and the V segment lost 5 bases, leaving 3 bases of the junction unmatched.

This clonotype occurred a few times. The chain couples TRBV25-1 to TRBJ2-1; D possibly corresponds to TRBD2 (7 bases). With 3 bases removed from V and 9 bases from J, the gap between germline ends came to 18 bases. The CDR3 consists of 15 residues. CDR1 is MGHDK and CDR2 is SYGVNS in the germline V gene. CDR3 residues: CASSDPGGGAFEQFF. CDR3 in DNA: TGTGCCAGCAGTGACCCCGGAGGGGGGGCGTTTGAGCAGTTCTTC.

The CDR3 coding sequence is TGCAGTGCAACCCGGGAGGGGAACACCGGGGAGCTGTTTTTT. This codes for CSATREGNTGELFF. The V call is TRBV20-1, the J call TRBJ2-2, with 8 bases matching TRBD2. CDR1 and CDR2 from the germline V gene are DFQATT and SNEGSKA (reference sequence). V shed 6 bases and J 1 base; nucleotides not matched to a gene: 4. The CDR3 runs to 14 residues.

A few counts support this clonotype. The chain combines TRBV5-1 with TRBJ2-5; 7 nucleotides align to TRBD1. Germline CDR1 is SGHRS and CDR2 is YFSETQ. The CDR3 runs 15 residues. V lost 7 bases, J lost 4 bases, and 13 bases stayed unmatched. CDR3 in DNA: TGCGCCAGCTCCGCCGGGGACAGCGTAGGAGAGACCCAGTACTTC. Translation: CASSAGDSVGETQYF.